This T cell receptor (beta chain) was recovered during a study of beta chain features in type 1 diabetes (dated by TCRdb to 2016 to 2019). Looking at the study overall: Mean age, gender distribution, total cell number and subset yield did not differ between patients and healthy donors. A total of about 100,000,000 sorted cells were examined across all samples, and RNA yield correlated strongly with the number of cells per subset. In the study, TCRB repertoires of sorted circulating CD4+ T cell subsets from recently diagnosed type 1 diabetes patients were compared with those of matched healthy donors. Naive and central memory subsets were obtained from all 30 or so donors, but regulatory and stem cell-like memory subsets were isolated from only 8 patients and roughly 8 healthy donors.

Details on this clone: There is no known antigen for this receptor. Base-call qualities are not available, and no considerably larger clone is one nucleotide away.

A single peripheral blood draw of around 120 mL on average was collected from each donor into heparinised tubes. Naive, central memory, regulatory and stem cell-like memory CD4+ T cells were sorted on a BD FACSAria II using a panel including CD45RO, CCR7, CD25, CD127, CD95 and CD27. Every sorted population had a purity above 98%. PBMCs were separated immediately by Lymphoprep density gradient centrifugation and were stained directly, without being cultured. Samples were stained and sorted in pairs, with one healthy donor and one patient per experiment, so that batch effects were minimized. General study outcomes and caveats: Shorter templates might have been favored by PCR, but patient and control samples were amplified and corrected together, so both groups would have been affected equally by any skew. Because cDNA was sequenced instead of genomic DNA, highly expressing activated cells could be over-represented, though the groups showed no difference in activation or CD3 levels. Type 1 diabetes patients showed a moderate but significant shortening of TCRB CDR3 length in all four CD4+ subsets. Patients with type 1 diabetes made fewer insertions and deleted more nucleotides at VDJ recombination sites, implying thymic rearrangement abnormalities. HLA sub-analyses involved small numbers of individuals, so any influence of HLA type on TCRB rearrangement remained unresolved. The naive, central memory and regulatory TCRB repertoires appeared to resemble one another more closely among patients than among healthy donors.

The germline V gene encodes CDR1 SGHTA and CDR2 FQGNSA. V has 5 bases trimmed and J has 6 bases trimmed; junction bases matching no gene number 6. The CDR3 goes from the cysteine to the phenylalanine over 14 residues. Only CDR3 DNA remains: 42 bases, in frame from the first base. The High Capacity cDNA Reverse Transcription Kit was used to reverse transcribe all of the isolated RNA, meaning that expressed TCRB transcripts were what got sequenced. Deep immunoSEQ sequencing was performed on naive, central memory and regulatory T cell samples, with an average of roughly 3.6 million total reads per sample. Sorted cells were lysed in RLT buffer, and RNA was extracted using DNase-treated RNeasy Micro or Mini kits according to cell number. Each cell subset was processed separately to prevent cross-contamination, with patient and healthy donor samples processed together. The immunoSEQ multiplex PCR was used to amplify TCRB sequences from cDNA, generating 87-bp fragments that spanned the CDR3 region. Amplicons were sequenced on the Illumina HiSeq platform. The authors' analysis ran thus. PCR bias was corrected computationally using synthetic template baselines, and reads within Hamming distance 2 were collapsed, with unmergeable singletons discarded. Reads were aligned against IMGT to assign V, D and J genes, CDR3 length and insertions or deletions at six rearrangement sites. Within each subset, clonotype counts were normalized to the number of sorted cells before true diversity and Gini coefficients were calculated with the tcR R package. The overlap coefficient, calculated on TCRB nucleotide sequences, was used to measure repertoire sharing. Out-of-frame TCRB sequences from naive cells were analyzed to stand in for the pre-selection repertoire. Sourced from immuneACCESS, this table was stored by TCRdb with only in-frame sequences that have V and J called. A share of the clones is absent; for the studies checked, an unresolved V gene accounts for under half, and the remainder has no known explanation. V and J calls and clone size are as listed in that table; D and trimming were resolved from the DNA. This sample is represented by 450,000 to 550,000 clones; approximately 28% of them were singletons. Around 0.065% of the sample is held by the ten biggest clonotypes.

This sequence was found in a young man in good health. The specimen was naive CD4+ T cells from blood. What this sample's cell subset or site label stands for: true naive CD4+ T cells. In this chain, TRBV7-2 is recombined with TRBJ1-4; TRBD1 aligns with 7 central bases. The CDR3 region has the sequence CASSTDRFHEKLFF. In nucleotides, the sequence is TGTGCCAGCAGCACGGACAGGTTCCATGAAAAACTGTTTTTT.